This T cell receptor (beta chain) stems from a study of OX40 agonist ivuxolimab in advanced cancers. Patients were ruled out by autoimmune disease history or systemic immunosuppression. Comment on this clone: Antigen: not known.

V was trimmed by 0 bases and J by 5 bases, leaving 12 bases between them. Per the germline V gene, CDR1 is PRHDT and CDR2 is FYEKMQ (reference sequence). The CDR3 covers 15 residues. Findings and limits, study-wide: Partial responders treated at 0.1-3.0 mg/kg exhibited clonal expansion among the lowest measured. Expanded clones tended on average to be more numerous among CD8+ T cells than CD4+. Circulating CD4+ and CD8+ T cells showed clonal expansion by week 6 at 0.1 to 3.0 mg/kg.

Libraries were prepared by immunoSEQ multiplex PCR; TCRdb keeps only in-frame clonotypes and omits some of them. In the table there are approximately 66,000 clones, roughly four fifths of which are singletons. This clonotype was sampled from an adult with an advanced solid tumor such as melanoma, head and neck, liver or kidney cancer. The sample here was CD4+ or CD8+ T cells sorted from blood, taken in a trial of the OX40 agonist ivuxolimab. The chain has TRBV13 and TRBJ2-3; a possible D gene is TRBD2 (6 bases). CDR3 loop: CASSLGLSGVDTQYF. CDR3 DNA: TGTGCCAGCAGCTTAGGATTATCGGGAGTAGATACGCAGTATTTT. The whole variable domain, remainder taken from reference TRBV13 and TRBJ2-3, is AAGVIQSPRHLIKEKRETATLKCYPIPRHDTVYWYQQGPGQDPQFLISFYEKMQSDKGSIPDRFSAQQFSDYHSELNMSSLELGDSALYFCASSLGLSGVDTQYFGPGTRLTVL.